The TCR beta chain under discussion was sequenced for a study of STAT5B mutations in CD4+ large granular lymphocyte leukemia. In the original analysis: Lowest detectable productive clonotype frequency was 2.59 x 10-5. Libraries were prepared by immunoSEQ multiplex PCR; TCRdb keeps only in-frame clonotypes and omits some of them. V, J and clone size derive from that table, while D and trimming were established from the DNA sequence. Altogether some 21,000 clones are present, about 79% being singletons, with the ten largest covering 0.4% to 0.45%. Germline-derived CDR1 and CDR2 are LNHDA and SQIVND (reference sequence). V was trimmed by 7 bases and J by 6 bases, leaving 13 bases between them. The length of the CDR3 is 13 residues.

The source is a human donor in good health. This chain joins TRBV19 and TRBJ1-5; D is unclear. Sequences were obtained from CD4+ T cells from blood buffy coats. The CDR3 protein is CASTPWAGQPQHF. Written as DNA, the CDR3 is TGTGCCAGTACCCCCTGGGCCGGTCAGCCCCAGCATTTT.